One sample yielded the 13 T cell receptor beta chains listed below, sequenced in a study of neoadjuvant nivolumab and ipilimumab in lung cancer. Using immunoSEQ multiplex PCR, the repertoire was profiled, and TCRdb retains in-frame clones only, with some absent. This sample has roughly 9,900 clones, with about 81% found just once. Sample: peripheral blood, taken before neoadjuvant nivolumab, alone or with ipilimumab. The receptor source for this set is an adult with non-small cell lung cancer.

The CDR3 is CASSYSTSHEQYF. Here the CDR3 DNA reads TGTGCCAGCAGTTACTCGACAAGCCACGAGCAGTACTTC. The V and J genes are TRBV6-7 and TRBJ2-7; D gene ambiguous. TRBV6-7 is reported as an ORF; its role is uncertain. This CDR3 is built from 13 residues. The V end was cut by 0 bases, the J end by 5 bases, with 8 bases between.

The chain employs TRBV2 and TRBJ2-2; a weak D match, TRBD2 (6 bases). The CDR3 contains 15 residues. Germline V lookup: CDR1 SNHLY, CDR2 FYNNEI. V lost 2 bases to trimming and J lost 1 base, with 8 bases between them. The CDR3 DNA reads TGTGCCAGCAGTGAATTAGCGGTGAACACCGGGGAGCTGTTTTTT. Its translation is CASSELAVNTGELFF.

The chain is built from TRBV6-1 and TRBJ2-3; TRBD1 matches 9 bases. CDR3 size: 15 residues. V was clipped by 5 bases and J by 0 bases; unmatched bases: 3. Germline V gene lookup returns CDR1 MNHNS and CDR2 SASEGT. In DNA, the CDR3 is TGTGCCAGCAGTAAACAGGGGGCGAGCACAGATACGCAGTATTTT. Encoded protein: CASSKQGASTDTQYF.

V is TRBV6-1 and J is TRBJ1-2; tentatively, D is TRBD1 (6 bases). Germline loops: CDR1 MNHNS, CDR2 SASEGT. This CDR3 spans 13 amino acids. Trimming shortened V by 6 bases and J by 5 bases, and 13 bases separated the two germline ends. DNA of the CDR3: TGTGCCAGCAGCCCTACAGGGTTATATGGCTACACCTTC. Protein sequence: CASSPTGLYGYTF.

The chain is built from TRBV6-1 and TRBJ1-5; D remains ambiguous. The CDR3 sequence is 14 residues long. V was shortened by 2 bases and J by 8 bases, with 13 bases between the two germline ends. In germline, CDR1 is MNHNS, CDR2 SASEGT. The CDR3 spells CASSEKQGWEPQHF. The CDR3 DNA follows: TGTGCCAGCAGTGAAAAACAAGGGTGGGAGCCCCAGCATTTT.

The chain has TRBV29-1 and TRBJ2-3, with 7 bases lining up with TRBD2. The V segment lost 3 bases and the J segment 5 bases; nucleotides outside the gene matches: 5. The germline gives CDR1 SQVTM, CDR2 ANQGSEA. This CDR3 has 13 residues. The CDR3 region has the DNA TGCAGCGTTGAGACGGGAGGCGTAGATACGCAGTATTTT. Amino acid sequence: CSVETGGVDTQYF.

The chain links TRBV6-1 to TRBJ1-2; D is possibly TRBD1 (5 bases). This CDR3 is built from 14 residues. V was pared by 7 bases and J by 1 base, with 13 bases between. Germline assignment: CDR1 MNHNS and CDR2 SASEGT. In DNA, the CDR3 is TGTGCCAGCATTTTCGACAGAGTTAACTATGGCTACACCTTC. Protein product: CASIFDRVNYGYTF.

This clone was counted a few times. The chain joins TRBV21-1 to TRBJ1-1. TRBV21-1 is a documented pseudogene. The CDR3 length is 16 residues. CDR3 residues: CASSKKWSAAYTEAFF. The CDR3 coding sequence is TGTGCCAGCAGCAAAAAATGGTCGGCTGCCTACACTGAAGCTTTCTTT.

The rearrangement links TRBV6-5 to TRBJ1-2; no reliable D call. V lost 0 bases and J lost 0, with 8 bases in between. Germline V gene lookup returns CDR1 MNHEY and CDR2 SVGAGI. CDR3 length: 15 amino acids. The CDR3 sequence is CASSYSKGANYGYTF. DNA for the CDR3: TGTGCCAGCAGTTACTCAAAGGGAGCTAACTATGGCTACACCTTC.

The chain uses TRBV9 and TRBJ2-5; D uncertain. Deletions cut 0 bases from V and 2 bases from J, with 8 bases between. This CDR3 has 14 residues. The germline CDR1 and CDR2 sequences are SGDLS and YYNGEE. CDR3 nucleotides: TGTGCCAGCAGCGTAGGGCCACTTCAAGAGACCCAGTACTTC. Amino acid sequence: CASSVGPLQETQYF.

This clone has only a few counts. The rearrangement uses TRBV5-1 and TRBJ1-1; TRBD1 aligns across 7 bases. The germline CDR1 and CDR2 sequences are SGHRS and YFSETQ. This CDR3 spans 15 amino acids. J was trimmed by 4 bases and V by 0 bases; bases with no gene match: 6. In nucleotides, the CDR3 is TGCGCCAGCAGCTTGGCCCAGGGGGGGGCCACTGAAGCTTTCTTT. Protein product: CASSLAQGGATEAFF.

This clone appeared a few times. The chain has TRBV28 and TRBJ1-4, with D unclear. This CDR3 contains 14 residues. The germline CDR1 and CDR2 sequences are MDHEN and SYDVKM. The V end was cut by 5 bases, the J end by 3 bases, with 10 bases between. The CDR3 DNA sequence: TGTGCCAGCAGTAGAAGCCTTTCTAATGAAAAACTGTTTTTT. Protein product: CASSRSLSNEKLFF.

The chain carries TRBV27 and TRBJ2-7, with D unclear. Between the trimmed V and J ends, which lost 3 bases and 1 base, there was a span of 10 bases. There are 14 residues in the CDR3. Germline-derived CDR1 and CDR2 are MNHEY and SMNVEV (reference sequence). The CDR3 DNA reads TGTGCCAGCAGTTTTACTGGCTTGTCCTACGAGCAGTACTTC. This encodes CASSFTGLSYEQYF.